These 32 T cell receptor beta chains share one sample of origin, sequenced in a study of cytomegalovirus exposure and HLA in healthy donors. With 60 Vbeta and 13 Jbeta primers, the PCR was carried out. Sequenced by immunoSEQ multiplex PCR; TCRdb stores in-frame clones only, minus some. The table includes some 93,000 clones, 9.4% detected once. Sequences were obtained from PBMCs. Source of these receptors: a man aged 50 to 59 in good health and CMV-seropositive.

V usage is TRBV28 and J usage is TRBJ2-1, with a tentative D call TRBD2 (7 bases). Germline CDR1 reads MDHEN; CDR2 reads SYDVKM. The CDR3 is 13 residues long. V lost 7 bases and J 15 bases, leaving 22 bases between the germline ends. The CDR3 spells CASTLGGGGRPFF. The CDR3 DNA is TGTGCCAGCACCCTAGGGGGAGGGGGACGTCCGTTCTTC.

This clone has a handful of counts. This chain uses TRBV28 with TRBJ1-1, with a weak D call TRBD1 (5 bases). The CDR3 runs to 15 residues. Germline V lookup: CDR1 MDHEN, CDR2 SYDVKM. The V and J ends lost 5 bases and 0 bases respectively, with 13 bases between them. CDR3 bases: TGTGCCAGCAGTCTTCCCAGGGTTATGAACACTGAAGCTTTCTTT. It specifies CASSLPRVMNTEAFF.

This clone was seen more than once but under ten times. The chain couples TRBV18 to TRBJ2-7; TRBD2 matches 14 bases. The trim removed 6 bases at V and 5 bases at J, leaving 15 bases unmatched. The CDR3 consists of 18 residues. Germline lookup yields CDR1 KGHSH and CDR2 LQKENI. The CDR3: CASSRGTSGRGGLNEQYF. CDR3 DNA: TGTGCCAGCTCTCGGGGGACTAGCGGGAGAGGGGGTCTTAACGAGCAGTACTTC.

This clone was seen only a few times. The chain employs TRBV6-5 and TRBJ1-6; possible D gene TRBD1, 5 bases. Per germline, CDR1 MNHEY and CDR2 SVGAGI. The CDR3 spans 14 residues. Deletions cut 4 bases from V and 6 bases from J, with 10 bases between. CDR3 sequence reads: CASSSGGGNSPLHF. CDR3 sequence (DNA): TGTGCCAGCAGTTCCGGGGGGGGTAATTCACCCCTCCACTTT.

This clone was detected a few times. As DNA, the CDR3 is TGCGCCAGCAGCCGAAGAGAAGCCGGGGAGCTGTTTTTT. This encodes CASSRREAGELFF. The J gene is TRBJ2-2, the V gene TRBV4-1; D not resolved. V lost 4 bases and J lost 6, with 9 bases in between. This CDR3 is built from 13 residues. Per the germline V gene, CDR1 is MGHRA and CDR2 is YSYEKL.

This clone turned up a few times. The CDR3 loop reads CASSGQGASAEAFF. The CDR3 DNA sequence: TGTGCCAGCAGTGGACAGGGGGCCTCGGCTGAAGCTTTCTTT. The gene calls are TRBV25-1 and TRBJ1-1; 10 positions match TRBD1. Per the germline V gene, CDR1 is MGHDK and CDR2 is SYGVNS. The length of the CDR3 is 14 residues. V trimming: 4 bases; J trimming: 6 bases; junction bases outside the gene matches: 5.

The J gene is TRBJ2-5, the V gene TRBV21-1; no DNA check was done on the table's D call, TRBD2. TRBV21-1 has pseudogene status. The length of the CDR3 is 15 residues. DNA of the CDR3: TGTGCCAGCAGCATAAGAGGGGGGGGGCAAGAGACCCAGTACTTC. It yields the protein CASSIRGGGQETQYF.

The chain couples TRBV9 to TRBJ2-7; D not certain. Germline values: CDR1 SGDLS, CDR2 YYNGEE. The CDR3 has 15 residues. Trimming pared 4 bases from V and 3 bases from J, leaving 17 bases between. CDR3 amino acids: CASSQQPGRYYEQYF. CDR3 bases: TGTGCCAGCAGCCAACAGCCTGGAAGATACTACGAGCAGTACTTC.

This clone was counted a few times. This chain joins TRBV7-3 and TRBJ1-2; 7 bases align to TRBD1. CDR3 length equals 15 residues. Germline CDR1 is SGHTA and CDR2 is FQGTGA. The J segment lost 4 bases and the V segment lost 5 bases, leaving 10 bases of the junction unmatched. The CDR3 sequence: CASSRAGGEGYGYTF. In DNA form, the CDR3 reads TGTGCCAGCAGCCGTGCAGGGGGTGAGGGCTATGGCTACACCTTC. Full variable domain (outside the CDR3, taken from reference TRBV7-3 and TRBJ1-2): GAGVSQTPSNKVTEKGKYVELRCDPISGHTALYWYRQSLGQGPEFLIYFQGTGAADDSGLPNDRFFAVRPEGSVSTLKIQRTERGDSAVYLCASSRAGGEGYGYTFGSGTRLTVV.

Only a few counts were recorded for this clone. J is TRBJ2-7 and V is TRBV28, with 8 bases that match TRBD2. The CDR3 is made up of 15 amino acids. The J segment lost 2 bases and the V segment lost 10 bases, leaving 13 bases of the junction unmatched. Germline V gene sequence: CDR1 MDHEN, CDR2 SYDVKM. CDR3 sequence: CAINTQREFTYEQYF. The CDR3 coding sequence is TGTGCCATCAACACACAGCGGGAGTTCACCTACGAGCAGTACTTC.

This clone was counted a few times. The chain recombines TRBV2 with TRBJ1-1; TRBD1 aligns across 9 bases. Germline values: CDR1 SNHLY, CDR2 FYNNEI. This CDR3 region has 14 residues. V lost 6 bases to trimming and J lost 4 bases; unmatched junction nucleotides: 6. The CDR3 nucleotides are TGTGCCAGCAGACCGACAGGGGGGCGCACTGAAGCTTTCTTT. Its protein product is CASRPTGGRTEAFF.

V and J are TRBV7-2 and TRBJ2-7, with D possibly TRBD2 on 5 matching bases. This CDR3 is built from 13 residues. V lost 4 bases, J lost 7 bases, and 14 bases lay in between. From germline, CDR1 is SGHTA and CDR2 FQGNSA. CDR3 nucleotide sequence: TGTGCCAGCAGCTCCCAGACTACGGGAGAGCAGTACTTC. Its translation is CASSSQTTGEQYF.

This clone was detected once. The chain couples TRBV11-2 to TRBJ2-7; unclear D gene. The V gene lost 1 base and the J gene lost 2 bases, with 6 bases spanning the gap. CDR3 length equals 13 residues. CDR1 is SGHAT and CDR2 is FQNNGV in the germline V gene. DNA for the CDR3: TGTGCCAGCAGCTTAGGTTCAGCCTACGAGCAGTACTTC. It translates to CASSLGSAYEQYF.

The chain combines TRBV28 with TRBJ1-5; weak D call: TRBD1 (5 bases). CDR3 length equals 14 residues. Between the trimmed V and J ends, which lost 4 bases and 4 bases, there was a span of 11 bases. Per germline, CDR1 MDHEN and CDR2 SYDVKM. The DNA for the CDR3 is TGTGCCAGCAGTTCCTATTCAGGGAATCAGCCCCAGCATTTT. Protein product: CASSSYSGNQPQHF. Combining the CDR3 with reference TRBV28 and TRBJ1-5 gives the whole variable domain DVKVTQSSRYLVKRTGEKVFLECVQDMDHENMFWYRQDPGLGLRLIYFSYDVKMKEKGDIPEGYSVSREKKERFSLILESASTNQTSMYLCASSSYSGNQPQHFGDGTRLSIL.

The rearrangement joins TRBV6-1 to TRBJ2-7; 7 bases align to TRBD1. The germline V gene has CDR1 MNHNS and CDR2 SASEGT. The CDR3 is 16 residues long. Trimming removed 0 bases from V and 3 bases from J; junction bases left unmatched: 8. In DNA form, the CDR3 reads TGTGCCAGCAGTGAAGCCGGGACAGACTCATACTACGAGCAGTACTTC. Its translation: CASSEAGTDSYYEQYF.

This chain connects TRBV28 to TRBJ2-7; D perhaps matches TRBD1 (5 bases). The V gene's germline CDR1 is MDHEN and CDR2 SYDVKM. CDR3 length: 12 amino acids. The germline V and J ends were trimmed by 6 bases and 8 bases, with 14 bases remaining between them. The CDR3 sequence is CASSPLRVKQYF. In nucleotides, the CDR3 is TGTGCCAGCAGCCCCCTCAGGGTCAAGCAGTACTTC.

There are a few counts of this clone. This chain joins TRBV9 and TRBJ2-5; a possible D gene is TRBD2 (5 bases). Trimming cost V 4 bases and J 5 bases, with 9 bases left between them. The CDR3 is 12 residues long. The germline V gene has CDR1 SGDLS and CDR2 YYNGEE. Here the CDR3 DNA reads TGTGCCAGCAGCCCCCGAGGGGAGACCCAGTACTTC. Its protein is CASSPRGETQYF.

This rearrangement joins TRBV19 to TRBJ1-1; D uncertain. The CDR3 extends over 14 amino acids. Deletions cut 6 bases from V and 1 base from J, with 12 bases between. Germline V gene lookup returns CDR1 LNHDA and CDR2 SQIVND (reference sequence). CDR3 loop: CASRGDRTNTEAFF. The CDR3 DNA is TGTGCCAGTAGGGGAGACCGAACGAACACTGAAGCTTTCTTT.

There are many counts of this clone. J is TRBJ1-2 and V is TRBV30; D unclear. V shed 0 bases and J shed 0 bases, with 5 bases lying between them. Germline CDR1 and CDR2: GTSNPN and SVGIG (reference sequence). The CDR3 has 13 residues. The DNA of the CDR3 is TGTGCCTGGAGTGTACAATCTAACTATGGCTACACCTTC. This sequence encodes CAWSVQSNYGYTF.

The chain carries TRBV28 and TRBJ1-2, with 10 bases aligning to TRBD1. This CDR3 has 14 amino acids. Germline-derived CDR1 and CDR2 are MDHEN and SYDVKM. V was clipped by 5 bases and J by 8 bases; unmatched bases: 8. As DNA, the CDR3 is TGTGCCAGCAGTAAGACAGGGGGCGTAAGGGGCTACACCTTC. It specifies CASSKTGGVRGYTF.

CDR3 bases: TGCGCCAGCAGCCAAGAGGGACAGGGGCCAGATACGCAGTATTTT. It yields the protein CASSQEGQGPDTQYF. The chain links TRBV4-3 to TRBJ2-3; 10 positions match TRBD1. CDR1 and CDR2 from the germline V gene are LGHNA and YSLEER. This CDR3 comprises 15 residues. With 0 bases clipped from V and 4 bases from J, the junction kept 1 base outside the gene matches.

CDR3 DNA: TGTGCCAGCAGCCCGACAGGGTCCGAGGGCTACACCTTC. Translated: CASSPTGSEGYTF. The V call is TRBV6-5, the J call TRBJ1-2; 7 nucleotides match TRBD1. Germline assignment: CDR1 MNHEY and CDR2 SVGAGI. The junction had 9 bases not matched to a gene; V was cut back by 6 bases and J by 8 bases. The CDR3 has 13 amino acids.

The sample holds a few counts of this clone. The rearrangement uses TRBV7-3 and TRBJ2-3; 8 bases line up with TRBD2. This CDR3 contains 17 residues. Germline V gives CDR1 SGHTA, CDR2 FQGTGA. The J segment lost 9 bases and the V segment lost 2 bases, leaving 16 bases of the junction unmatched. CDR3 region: CASSLEGGSSGLRTQYF. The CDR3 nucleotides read TGTGCCAGCAGCTTAGAAGGCGGATCTAGCGGGCTAAGAACGCAGTATTTT.

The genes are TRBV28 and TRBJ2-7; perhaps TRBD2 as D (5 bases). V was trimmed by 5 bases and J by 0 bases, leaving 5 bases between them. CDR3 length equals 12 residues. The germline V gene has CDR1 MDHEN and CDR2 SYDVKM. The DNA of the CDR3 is TGTGCCAGCAGTGGGAGCTCCTACGAGCAGTACTTC. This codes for CASSGSSYEQYF.

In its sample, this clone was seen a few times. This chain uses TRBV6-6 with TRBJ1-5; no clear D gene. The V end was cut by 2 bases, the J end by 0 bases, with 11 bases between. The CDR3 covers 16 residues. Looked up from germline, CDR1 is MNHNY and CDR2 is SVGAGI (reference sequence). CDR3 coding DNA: TGTGCCAGCAGTTACGGCAAAACAGATAGCAATCAGCCCCAGCATTTT. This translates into CASSYGKTDSNQPQHF.

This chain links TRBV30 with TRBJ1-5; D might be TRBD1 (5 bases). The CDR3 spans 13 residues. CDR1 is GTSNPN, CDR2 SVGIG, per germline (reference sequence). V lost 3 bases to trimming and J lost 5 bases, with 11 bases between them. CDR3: CAWRQVTDQPQHF. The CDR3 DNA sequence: TGTGCCTGGAGACAGGTGACTGATCAGCCCCAGCATTTT.

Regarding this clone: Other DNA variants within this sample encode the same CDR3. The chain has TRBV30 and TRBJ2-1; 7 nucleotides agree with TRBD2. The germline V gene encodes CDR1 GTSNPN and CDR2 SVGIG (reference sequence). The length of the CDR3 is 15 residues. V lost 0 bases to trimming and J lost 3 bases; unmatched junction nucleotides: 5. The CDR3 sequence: CAWSVSAGYYNEQFF. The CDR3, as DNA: TGTGCCTGGAGTGTCTCAGCGGGGTACTACAATGAGCAGTTCTTC. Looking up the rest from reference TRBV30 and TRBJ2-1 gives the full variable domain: SQTIHQWPATLVQPVGSPLSLECTVEGTSNPNLYWYRQAAGRGLQLLFYSVGIGQISSEVPQNLSASRPQDRQFILSSKKLLLSDSGFYLCAWSVSAGYYNEQFFGPGTRLTVL.

CDR3 loop: CASGWTGSSTDTQYF. In nucleotides, the CDR3 is TGTGCCAGCGGCTGGACGGGATCTAGCACAGATACGCAGTATTTT. The V call is TRBV27, the J call TRBJ2-3, with D perhaps matching TRBD2 (5 bases). Germline CDR1 is MNHEY and CDR2 is SMNVEV (reference sequence). The CDR3 is 15 amino acids. The V end was cut by 8 bases, the J end by 0 bases, with 15 bases between.

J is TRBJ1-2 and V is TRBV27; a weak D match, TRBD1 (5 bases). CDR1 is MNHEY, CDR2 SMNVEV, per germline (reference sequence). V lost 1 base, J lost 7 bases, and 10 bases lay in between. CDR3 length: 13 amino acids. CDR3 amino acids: CASSLLGGGGYTF. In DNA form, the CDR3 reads TGTGCCAGCAGTTTATTGGGGGGGGGTGGCTACACCTTC.

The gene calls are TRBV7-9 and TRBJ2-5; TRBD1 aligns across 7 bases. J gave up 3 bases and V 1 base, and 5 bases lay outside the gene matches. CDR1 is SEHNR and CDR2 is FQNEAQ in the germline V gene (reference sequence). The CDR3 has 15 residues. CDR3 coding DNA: TGTGCCAGCAGCTTAGGAGGTGGACAGGAAGAGACCCAGTACTTC. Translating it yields CASSLGGGQEETQYF.

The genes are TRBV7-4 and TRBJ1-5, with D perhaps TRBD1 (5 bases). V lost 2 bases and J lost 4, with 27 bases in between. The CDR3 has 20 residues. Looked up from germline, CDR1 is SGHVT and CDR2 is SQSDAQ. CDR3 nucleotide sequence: TGTGCCAGCAGCTTAAGTCCCGGGACGCTGGGAGGATGGAAAAATCAGCCCCAGCATTTT. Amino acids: CASSLSPGTLGGWKNQPQHF.

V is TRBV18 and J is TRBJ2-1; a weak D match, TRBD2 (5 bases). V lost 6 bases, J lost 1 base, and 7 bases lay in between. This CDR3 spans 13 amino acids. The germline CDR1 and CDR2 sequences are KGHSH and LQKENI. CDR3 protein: CASSGSSYNEQFF. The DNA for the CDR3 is TGTGCCAGCTCGGGGAGTTCCTACAATGAGCAGTTCTTC.